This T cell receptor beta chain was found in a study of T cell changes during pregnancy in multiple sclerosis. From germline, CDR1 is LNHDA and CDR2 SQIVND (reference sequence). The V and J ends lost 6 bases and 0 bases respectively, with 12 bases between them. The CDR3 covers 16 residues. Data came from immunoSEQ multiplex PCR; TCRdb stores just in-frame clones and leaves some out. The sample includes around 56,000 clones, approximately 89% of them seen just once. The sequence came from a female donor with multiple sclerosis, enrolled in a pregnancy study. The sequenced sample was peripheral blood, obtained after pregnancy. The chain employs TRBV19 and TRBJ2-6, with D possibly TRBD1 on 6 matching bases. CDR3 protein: CASRPGDSSGANVLTF. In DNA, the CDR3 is TGTGCCAGTAGGCCAGGGGATAGCTCTGGGGCCAACGTCCTGACTTTC.